The TCR beta chain described here comes from a study of cytomegalovirus exposure and HLA in healthy donors. In the study overall: Earlier work reported 90 million to 120 million unique TCR beta sequences from 180 million or so T cells.

The PCR was carried out with 60 Vbeta primers and 13 Jbeta primers. Sequenced by immunoSEQ multiplex PCR; TCRdb stores in-frame clones only, minus some. The sample carries 120,000 or so clones, around 80% recorded once. From germline, CDR1 is LGHNA and CDR2 YSLEER. The CDR3 has 16 amino acids. V shed 0 bases and J shed 8 bases, with 16 bases lying between them. The TCR comes from a man aged 30 to 39 in good health and CMV-seropositive. This rearrangement joins TRBV4-3 to TRBJ1-4; D unclear. The specimen sequenced was PBMCs. CDR3: CASSQDRGQFLEKLFF. For the CDR3, the DNA is TGCGCCAGCAGCCAAGATCGAGGGCAGTTCTTAGAAAAACTGTTTTTT.